The 30 T cell receptor beta chains given below trace back to one sample, sequenced in a study of T cells in localized non-small cell lung cancer. Assay used: immunoSEQ multiplex PCR; TCRdb lists only in-frame clones, some missing. The sample has 65,000 to 90,000 clones, around three quarters seen once; the top ten hold around 21%. Specimen: PBMCs, collected before any cancer treatment. These receptors were taken from a man aged 35-69 years with stage II squamous cell lung carcinoma.

The rearrangement uses TRBV27 and TRBJ2-7; a weak D match, TRBD2 (7 bases). This CDR3 has 18 residues. The germline gives CDR1 MNHEY, CDR2 SMNVEV (reference sequence). V gave up 2 bases and J gave up 6 bases, with 26 bases separating them. The CDR3 loop reads CASSLRVRGLSAGAEQYF. The DNA for the CDR3 is TGTGCCAGCAGTTTAAGAGTCAGGGGACTATCGGCGGGAGCCGAGCAGTACTTC.

The rearrangement joins TRBV30 to TRBJ2-7, with 8 bases lining up with TRBD2. V shed 2 bases, J shed 2 bases, and the junction held 8 bases outside the gene matches. Germline CDR1 is GTSNPN and CDR2 is SVGIG (reference sequence). CDR3 length: 15 residues. The CDR3 nucleotides are TGTGCCTGGAGTCTCGAGGAGCGGGGGACCTACGAGCAGTACTTC. Translating gives CAWSLEERGTYEQYF.

V usage is TRBV6-1 and J usage is TRBJ2-7; TRBD2 matches at 7 bases. This CDR3 region has 18 residues. Looked up from germline, CDR1 is MNHNS and CDR2 is SASEGT. J was trimmed by 3 bases and V by 0 bases; bases with no gene match: 14. CDR3: CASSEALPGRGGGYEQYF. The CDR3, as DNA: TGTGCCAGCAGTGAAGCGCTTCCGGGGAGGGGTGGGGGCTACGAGCAGTACTTC.

J is TRBJ1-1 and V is TRBV6-1; the D gene is possibly TRBD1 (6 bases). The length of the CDR3 is 14 residues. Germline assignment: CDR1 MNHNS and CDR2 SASEGT. Trimming removed 0 bases at V and 4 bases at J, with 9 bases between. The CDR3 nucleotides read TGTGCCAGCAGTGAAGCCGGGGGGCCCACTGAAGCTTTCTTT. As protein: CASSEAGGPTEAFF.

The rearrangement joins TRBV13 to TRBJ2-3; 7 bases map to TRBD1. Germline values: CDR1 PRHDT, CDR2 FYEKMQ (reference sequence). The CDR3 covers 15 residues. V shed 0 bases and J 4 bases; nucleotides not matched to a gene: 4. For the CDR3, the DNA is TGTGCCAGCAGCTTAGGGACAGGGCCCGCAGATACGCAGTATTTT. Protein sequence: CASSLGTGPADTQYF.

In the case of this clone: The junction shows a germline mismatch at one end, possibly a read error. This chain connects TRBV7-7 to TRBJ2-1, with TRBD1 as a possible D gene (5 bases). Germline V gene lookup returns CDR1 SSHAT and CDR2 FNYEAQ (reference sequence). The CDR3 runs to 14 residues. As DNA, the CDR3 is TGTGCTAGCAGGGCCTCCCAGGGTTCGAATGAGCAGTTCTTC. This gives the protein CASRASQGSNEQFF.

This clone was seen just once. A junction end diverges from the germline sequence, so it may reflect a read error. The chain carries TRBV18 and TRBJ2-3; D assignment may be TRBD1 or TRBD2 (5 bases each). CDR1 KGHSH and CDR2 LQKENI come from the germline V gene. This CDR3 has 14 amino acids. The DNA for the CDR3 is TGTGCCAGCTCACCGACACAGGAGGTAGATAGGCAGTATTTT. The encoded protein is CASSPTQEVDRQYF.

This chain connects TRBV7-2 to TRBJ2-1; TRBD2 matches 11 bases. This CDR3 is built from 14 residues. Trimming at V came to 4 bases and at J to 11 bases, leaving 7 bases not matched to a gene. CDR1 is SGHTA, CDR2 FQGNSA, per germline. The CDR3 DNA is TGTGCCAGCAGCTGGGGACTAGCGGAAAAACAGCAGTTCTTC. Amino acids: CASSWGLAEKQQFF.

This clone showed up many times. V is TRBV19 and J is TRBJ2-7; TRBD2 matches 7 bases. Germline V gives CDR1 LNHDA, CDR2 SQIVND (reference sequence). This CDR3 is 13 amino acids long. With 3 bases clipped from V and 4 bases from J, the junction kept 3 bases outside the gene matches. The CDR3 region has the DNA TGTGCCAGTAGTATCGGGGGGTCTTACGAGCAGTACTTC. This gives the protein CASSIGGSYEQYF.

This clone was detected a few times. This chain joins TRBV29-1 and TRBJ2-5, with 8 nucleotides matching TRBD1. The CDR3 is 13 amino acids. Trimming removed 7 bases from V and 9 bases from J; junction bases left unmatched: 13. Germline values: CDR1 SQVTM, CDR2 ANQGSEA. CDR3 DNA sequence: TGCAGCGGGGGAGTGGACAGGGACCGGGCCCAGTACTTC. Its protein is CSGGVDRDRAQYF.

This rearrangement joins TRBV9 to TRBJ2-7, with 11 bases that match TRBD2. Unmatched junction bases numbered 7, after V lost 4 bases and J lost 7 bases. The CDR3 contains 14 residues. Germline V gives CDR1 SGDLS, CDR2 YYNGEE. CDR3 sequence reads: CASSLTSGSGEQYF. The CDR3 region has the DNA TGTGCCAGCAGCCTTACTAGCGGGAGTGGTGAGCAGTACTTC.

Only one count was recorded for this clone. The gene calls are TRBV10-3 and TRBJ2-3; 9 bases match TRBD2. The germline CDR1 and CDR2 sequences are ENHRY and SYGVKD. The CDR3 runs 15 residues. After removal of 6 bases from V and 0 bases from J, the junction contained 4 bases not matched to a gene. This chain's CDR3 is CAISPAGGSTDTQYF. The CDR3 nucleotides read TGTGCCATCAGCCCCGCGGGAGGGAGCACAGATACGCAGTATTTT.

The chain employs TRBV15 and TRBJ2-1; D may be TRBD1 or TRBD2 (6 bases each). V lost 5 bases and J 1 base, leaving 21 bases between the germline ends. Germline values: CDR1 LNHNV, CDR2 YYDKDF (reference sequence). CDR3 length equals 18 residues. The CDR3 protein is CATSGRGQRGQSYNEQFF. The CDR3 DNA reads TGTGCCACCAGCGGCCGTGGGCAACGGGGGCAATCCTACAATGAGCAGTTCTTC. Together with reference TRBV15 and TRBJ2-1, the CDR3 gives the full variable domain: DAMVIQNPRYQVTQFGKPVTLSCSQTLNHNVMYWYQQKSSQAPKLLFHYYDKDFNNEADTPDNFQSRRPNTSFCFLDIRSPGLGDTAMYLCATSGRGQRGQSYNEQFFGPGTRLTVL.

The chain has TRBV4-2 and TRBJ1-3, with 10 bases matching TRBD1. Germline V gene data show CDR1 as LGHNA and CDR2 as YNFKEQ. This CDR3 spans 17 amino acids. The junction had 8 bases not matched to a gene; V was cut back by 4 bases and J by 2 bases. DNA of the CDR3: TGTGCCAGCAGCCGGGAGGGAGGACAGGGGGCTGGAAACACCATATATTTT. Translating gives CASSREGGQGAGNTIYF.

CDR3 DNA sequence: TGTGCCAGCAGCTTAGGATTCGGGCCCCAGCATTTT. Residues: CASSLGFGPQHF. The chain recombines TRBV7-9 with TRBJ1-5, with D unclear. Germline CDR1 and CDR2: SEHNR and FQNEAQ (reference sequence). Trimming pared 1 base from V and 9 bases from J, leaving 7 bases between. The CDR3 spans 12 residues.

This chain uses TRBV5-1 with TRBJ2-7, with 8 bases identical to TRBD1. The CDR3 has 17 amino acids. Trimming removed 1 base from V and 0 bases from J; junction bases left unmatched: 9. The germline V gene encodes CDR1 SGHRS and CDR2 YFSETQ. CDR3 sequence (DNA): TGCGCCAGCAGCTTGACCGGGACAGGAATTAGCTCCTACGAGCAGTACTTC. It yields the protein CASSLTGTGISSYEQYF.

Here the CDR3 DNA reads TGTGCCAGCAGTATACAGGGGGCGGGAACCGGGGAGCTGTTTTTT. Its protein is CASSIQGAGTGELFF. The V call is TRBV9, the J call TRBJ2-2; 9 nucleotides align to TRBD1. With 5 bases clipped from V and 5 bases from J, the junction kept 7 bases outside the gene matches. Germline values: CDR1 SGDLS, CDR2 YYNGEE. The CDR3 contains 15 residues.

The chain joins TRBV6-1 to TRBJ2-2, with D maybe TRBD2 (5 bases). Germline assignment: CDR1 MNHNS and CDR2 SASEGT. The CDR3 length is 15 residues. V lost 4 bases and J 3 bases, leaving 12 bases between the germline ends. CDR3 sequence reads: CASSVGRPYTGELFF. CDR3 in DNA: TGTGCCAGCAGTGTGGGGAGACCTTACACCGGGGAGCTGTTTTTT.

The V and J genes are TRBV7-2 and TRBJ1-2; 11 bases match TRBD1. Trimming at V came to 5 bases and at J to 5 bases, leaving 4 bases not matched to a gene. The CDR3 has 14 residues. Germline lookup yields CDR1 SGHTA and CDR2 FQGNSA. The CDR3 is CASSPGTGGYGYTF. CDR3 in DNA: TGTGCCAGCAGCCCAGGGACAGGGGGTTATGGCTACACCTTC.

This clone was counted a single time. J is TRBJ2-5 and V is TRBV10-3; maybe TRBD1 (6 bases). The germline V gene has CDR1 ENHRY and CDR2 SYGVKD. This CDR3 region has 12 residues. With 5 bases removed from V and 4 bases from J, the gap between germline ends came to 8 bases. DNA for the CDR3: TGTGCCATCAGTAACAGGGTAGAGACCCAGTACTTC. This sequence encodes CAISNRVETQYF.

This chain joins TRBV7-8 and TRBJ1-2; no clear D. V was shortened by 1 base and J by 8 bases, with 8 bases between the two germline ends. The CDR3 has 12 residues. The germline CDR1 and CDR2 sequences are SGHVS and FQNEAQ. The CDR3 protein is CASSLVSGGYTF. In DNA, the CDR3 is TGTGCCAGCAGCTTAGTTTCCGGCGGCTACACCTTC.

The gene calls are TRBV7-2 and TRBJ2-3; the match to TRBD1 covers 7 bases. The germline CDR1 and CDR2 sequences are SGHTA and FQGNSA. This CDR3 contains 15 residues. V was pared by 6 bases and J by 0 bases, with 6 bases of the junction left unmatched. For the CDR3, the DNA is TGTGCCAGCAGAATACAGGGGCTTAGCACAGATACGCAGTATTTT. This sequence encodes CASRIQGLSTDTQYF. Drawing the rest from reference TRBV7-2 and TRBJ2-3, the complete variable domain is GAGVSQSPSNKVTEKGKDVELRCDPISGHTALYWYRQSLGQGLEFLIYFQGNSAPDKSGLPSDRFSAERTGGSVSTLTIQRTQQEDSAVYLCASRIQGLSTDTQYFGPGTRLTVL.

This chain connects TRBV2 to TRBJ1-1; D ambiguous. The CDR3 consists of 14 residues. Trimming left V 6 bases short and J 3 bases short, with 14 bases between. The germline gives CDR1 SNHLY, CDR2 FYNNEI. The CDR3 bases are TGTGCCAGCAGCCGCGGCCCCAAGGACACTGAAGCTTTCTTT. It is translated as CASSRGPKDTEAFF.

The gene calls are TRBV11-2 and TRBJ2-1; D is perhaps TRBD1 or TRBD2 (5 bases each). The germline CDR1 and CDR2 sequences are SGHAT and FQNNGV. This CDR3 contains 15 residues. The ends were cut back, 5 bases at V and 7 bases at J, with 18 bases in the middle. For the CDR3, the DNA is TGTGCCAGCAGCCCGCCGGGACCAGGCTTTAATGAGCAGTTCTTC. Its translation: CASSPPGPGFNEQFF.

CDR3 nucleotides: TGTGCCAGCAGGCTAAAGGGTGGGTCCTACGAGCAGTACTTC. It specifies CASRLKGGSYEQYF. This sequence joins TRBV6-5 and TRBJ2-7; no reliable D call. Germline CDR1 MNHEY, CDR2 SVGAGI. This CDR3 has 14 residues. The V gene lost 6 bases and the J gene lost 1 base, with 13 bases spanning the gap.

The rearrangement uses TRBV18 and TRBJ2-3; D is undetermined. CDR1 and CDR2 (germline): KGHSH, LQKENI. This CDR3 is built from 15 residues. With 0 bases removed from V and 1 base from J, the gap between germline ends came to 8 bases. CDR3: CASSPPSVGTDTQYF. DNA of the CDR3: TGTGCCAGCTCACCACCGTCGGTCGGCACAGATACGCAGTATTTT.

J is TRBJ2-7 and V is TRBV19; 9 bases line up with TRBD2. The length of the CDR3 is 13 residues. Germline CDR1 LNHDA, CDR2 SQIVND (reference sequence). CDR3 nucleotides: TGTGCTTCGGGGTGGCGGGAGGGCCGTGAGCAGTACTTC. The encoded protein is CASGWREGREQYF. Combining the CDR3 with reference TRBV19 and TRBJ2-7 gives the whole variable domain DGGITQSPKYLFRKEGQNVTLSCEQNLNHDAMYWYRQDPGQGLRLIYYSQIVNDFQKGDIAEGYSVSREKKESFPLTVTSAQKNPTAFYLCASGWREGREQYFGPGTRLTVT.

V is TRBV28 and J is TRBJ1-1; no reliable D call. CDR3 length: 13 amino acids. V gave up 3 bases and J gave up 5 bases, with 10 bases separating them. Looked up from germline, CDR1 is MDHEN and CDR2 is SYDVKM. The CDR3 loop is CASSFYGITEAFF. DNA of the CDR3: TGTGCCAGCAGTTTCTATGGGATTACTGAAGCTTTCTTT.

This chain connects TRBV13 to TRBJ2-5; D is unresolved. In germline, CDR1 is PRHDT, CDR2 FYEKMQ (reference sequence). This CDR3 is built from 14 residues. Trimming cost V 6 bases and J 2 bases, with 13 bases left between them. CDR3 region: CASRITKSQETQYF. CDR3 coding DNA: TGTGCCAGCAGGATCACGAAATCGCAAGAGACCCAGTACTTC.

This chain uses TRBV7-9 with TRBJ1-5, with TRBD1 as a possible D gene (5 bases). The CDR3 covers 14 residues. Trimming took 5 bases from V and 13 from J, leaving 21 bases between them. Germline CDR1 and CDR2: SEHNR and FQNEAQ (reference sequence). As DNA, the CDR3 is TGTGCCAGCAGCCCAGACAGTTTCCTAACGGCGCAGCATTTT. It yields the protein CASSPDSFLTAQHF.